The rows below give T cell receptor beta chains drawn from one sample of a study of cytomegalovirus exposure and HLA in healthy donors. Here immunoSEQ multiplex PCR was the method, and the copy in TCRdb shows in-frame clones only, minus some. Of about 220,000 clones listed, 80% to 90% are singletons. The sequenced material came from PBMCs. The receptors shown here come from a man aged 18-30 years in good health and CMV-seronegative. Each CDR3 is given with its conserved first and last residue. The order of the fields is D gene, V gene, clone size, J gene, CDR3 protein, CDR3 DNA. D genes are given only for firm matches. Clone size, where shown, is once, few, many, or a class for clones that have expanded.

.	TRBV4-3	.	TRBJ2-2	CASSLASPRDTITGELFF	TGCGCCAGCAGCCTGGCCTCCCCCAGGGATACGATCACCGGGGAGCTGTTTTTT
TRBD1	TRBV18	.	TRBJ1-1	CASSPDRGLNTEAFF	TGTGCCAGCTCACCTGACAGGGGGCTTAACACTGAAGCTTTCTTT
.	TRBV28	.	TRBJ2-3	CASSGLGGGPDTQYF	TGTGCCAGCAGTGGGTTGGGGGGGGGCCCGGATACGCAGTATTTT
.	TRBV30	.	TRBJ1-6	CAWSVGQLDYNSPLHF	TGTGCCTGGAGTGTGGGGCAGTTAGACTATAATTCACCCCTCCACTTT
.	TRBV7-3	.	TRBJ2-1	CASSSGTSGADEQFF	TGTGCCAGCAGCTCCGGGACCTCGGGAGCAGATGAGCAGTTCTTC
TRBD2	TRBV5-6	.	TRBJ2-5	CASSPSGGGETQYF	TGTGCCAGCAGCCCCTCCGGGGGGGGCGAGACCCAGTACTTC
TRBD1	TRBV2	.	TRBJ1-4	CASRDRAKELFF	TGTGCCAGCAGGGACAGGGCGAAAGAACTGTTTTTT
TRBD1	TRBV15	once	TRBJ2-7	CATSRDSNREEQYF	TGTGCCACCAGCCGGGACAGTAATAGGGAGGAGCAGTACTTC
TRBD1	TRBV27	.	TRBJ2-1	CASRTGYNEQFF	TGTGCCAGTCGGACAGGCTACAATGAGCAGTTCTTC
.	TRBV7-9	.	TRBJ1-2	CASSFGVFGRNGYTF	TGTGCCAGCAGCTTCGGGGTTTTTGGGAGGAATGGCTACACCTTC
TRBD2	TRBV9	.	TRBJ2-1	CASSARTSGYNEQFF	TGTGCCAGCAGCGCCAGGACTAGCGGCTACAATGAGCAGTTCTTC
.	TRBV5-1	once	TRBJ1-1	CASSYPAGEGVTEAFF	TGCGCCAGCAGCTACCCAGCAGGTGAGGGGGTCACTGAAGCTTTCTTT